Listed below are T cell receptor beta chains from one sample, sequenced in a study of blood T cell repertoires in COVID-19. The method was immunoSEQ multiplex PCR; TCRdb's version includes in-frame clones alone and lacks a portion of them. The sample consists of roughly 230,000 clones, about 80% of them appearing once. Specimen: peripheral blood. The receptors here all came from a woman in her 50s with acute or convalescent COVID-19. The CDR3 runs from the conserved cysteine through the conserved F or W. D genes are given only for firm matches. Clone size is not always given. Where it is, it says once, few, many or a class for expanded clones.

V gene: TRBV5-1; J gene: TRBJ2-7; D gene: NA; clone size: NA; CDR3 protein: CASRSGLRSYEQYF; CDR3 DNA: TGCGCCAGCAGGTCGGGACTCCGCTCCTACGAGCAGTACTTC
V gene: TRBV11-3; J gene: TRBJ2-5; D gene: TRBD1; clone size: NA; CDR3 protein: CASAKTGDGETQYF; CDR3 DNA: TGTGCCAGCGCCAAGACAGGGGACGGAGAGACCCAGTACTTC
V gene: TRBV28; J gene: TRBJ2-7; D gene: NA; clone size: NA; CDR3 protein: CASSLGGGVLYEQYF; CDR3 DNA: TGTGCCAGCAGTTTAGGAGGGGGCGTGCTCTACGAGCAGTACTTC
V gene: TRBV7-2; J gene: TRBJ2-1; D gene: NA; clone size: few; CDR3 protein: CASSLAYNEQFF; CDR3 DNA: TGTGCCAGCAGCTTAGCTTATAATGAGCAGTTCTTC
V gene: TRBV6-5; J gene: TRBJ2-7; D gene: NA; clone size: NA; CDR3 protein: CASTKGGPGYEQYF; CDR3 DNA: TGTGCCAGCACCAAGGGGGGGCCAGGCTACGAGCAGTACTTC
V gene: TRBV5-1; J gene: TRBJ1-1; D gene: NA; clone size: NA; CDR3 protein: CASSSQDPGGTEAFF; CDR3 DNA: TGCGCCAGCAGCTCACAGGATCCGGGTGGGACTGAAGCTTTCTTT
V gene: TRBV28; J gene: TRBJ2-1; D gene: NA; clone size: NA; CDR3 protein: CASSSGGHENNEQFF; CDR3 DNA: TGTGCCAGCAGTTCGGGGGGCCACGAAAATAATGAGCAGTTCTTC
V gene: TRBV6-6; J gene: TRBJ2-2; D gene: NA; clone size: NA; CDR3 protein: CASSYVQGGTGELFF; CDR3 DNA: TGTGCCAGCAGTTACGTACAGGGAGGGACCGGGGAGCTGTTTTTT
V gene: TRBV28; J gene: TRBJ1-4; D gene: NA; clone size: once; CDR3 protein: CASSLLQGNEKLFF; CDR3 DNA: TGTGCCAGCAGTTTATTACAGGGAAATGAAAAACTGTTTTTT
V gene: TRBV30; J gene: TRBJ2-1; D gene: NA; clone size: NA; CDR3 protein: CAWSVQLTYNEQFF; CDR3 DNA: TGTGCCTGGAGTGTACAATTGACCTACAATGAGCAGTTCTTC
V gene: TRBV29-1; J gene: TRBJ2-3; D gene: TRBD1; clone size: NA; CDR3 protein: CSVLKNRDRGTDTQYF; CDR3 DNA: TGCAGCGTCCTAAAGAACCGGGACAGGGGAACAGATACGCAGTATTTT
V gene: TRBV18; J gene: TRBJ1-5; D gene: NA; clone size: NA; CDR3 protein: CASSLDLQEGNQPQHF; CDR3 DNA: TGTGCCAGCTCATTAGATTTACAGGAAGGGAATCAGCCCCAGCATTTT
V gene: TRBV4-2; J gene: TRBJ2-2; D gene: NA; clone size: NA; CDR3 protein: CASSQRGANTGELFF; CDR3 DNA: TGTGCCAGCAGCCAACGGGGGGCTAACACCGGGGAGCTGTTTTTT
V gene: TRBV5-4; J gene: TRBJ2-3; D gene: TRBD2; clone size: NA; CDR3 protein: CASRPAGGREDTQYF; CDR3 DNA: TGTGCCAGCAGACCAGCGGGGGGGAGGGAAGATACGCAGTATTTT
V gene: TRBV7-8; J gene: TRBJ1-5; D gene: NA; clone size: NA; CDR3 protein: CASSLWGYQPQHF; CDR3 DNA: TGTGCCAGCAGCTTATGGGGCTATCAGCCCCAGCATTTT
V gene: TRBV7-2; J gene: TRBJ1-2; D gene: NA; clone size: NA; CDR3 protein: CASSLRVGGSYGYTF; CDR3 DNA: TGTGCCAGCAGCTTAAGGGTCGGAGGTTCCTATGGCTACACCTTC
V gene: TRBV4-3; J gene: TRBJ1-1; D gene: TRBD1; clone size: NA; CDR3 protein: CASSDRDRGTEAFF; CDR3 DNA: TGCGCCAGCAGCGACCGGGACAGAGGAACTGAAGCTTTCTTT
V gene: TRBV9; J gene: TRBJ2-5; D gene: TRBD2; clone size: NA; CDR3 protein: CASSVGTSPETQYF; CDR3 DNA: TGTGCCAGCAGCGTAGGGACTAGCCCAGAGACCCAGTACTTC
V gene: TRBV13; J gene: TRBJ2-7; D gene: NA; clone size: few; CDR3 protein: CASSLPQGFHEQYF; CDR3 DNA: TGTGCCAGCAGCTTACCGCAGGGGTTCCACGAGCAGTACTTC
V gene: TRBV20-1; J gene: TRBJ2-3; D gene: TRBD1; clone size: few; CDR3 protein: CSASPGQGVTDTQYF; CDR3 DNA: TGCAGTGCTAGTCCGGGACAGGGAGTTACAGATACGCAGTATTTT
V gene: TRBV28; J gene: TRBJ1-1; D gene: NA; clone size: NA; CDR3 protein: CASSKTGWNTEAFF; CDR3 DNA: TGTGCCAGCTCCAAAACGGGTTGGAACACTGAAGCTTTCTTT
V gene: TRBV14; J gene: TRBJ2-5; D gene: TRBD2; clone size: once; CDR3 protein: CASSQARLAETQYF; CDR3 DNA: TGTGCCAGCAGCCAAGCCCGACTAGCGGAGACCCAGTACTTC
V gene: TRBV30; J gene: TRBJ1-4; D gene: NA; clone size: NA; CDR3 protein: CAWSVRSGEKLFF; CDR3 DNA: TGTGCCTGGAGTGTTCGATCCGGTGAAAAACTGTTTTTT
V gene: TRBV19; J gene: TRBJ1-5; D gene: TRBD1; clone size: NA; CDR3 protein: CASSISQGAFYSNQPQHF; CDR3 DNA: TGTGCCAGTAGTATCTCACAGGGGGCCTTTTATAGCAATCAGCCCCAGCATTTT
V gene: TRBV9; J gene: TRBJ1-1; D gene: NA; clone size: NA; CDR3 protein: CASSAPRGRAEITEAFF; CDR3 DNA: TGTGCCAGCAGCGCCCCTCGGGGGAGGGCGGAAATCACTGAAGCTTTCTTT
V gene: TRBV20-1; J gene: TRBJ2-1; D gene: NA; clone size: NA; CDR3 protein: CSARDFRQFF; CDR3 DNA: TGCAGTGCCCGCGACTTTCGGCAGTTCTTC
V gene: TRBV19; J gene: TRBJ1-1; D gene: NA; clone size: NA; CDR3 protein: CASTPSTGEAFF; CDR3 DNA: TGTGCCAGTACCCCATCGACAGGTGAAGCTTTCTTT
V gene: TRBV28; J gene: TRBJ1-5; D gene: NA; clone size: few; CDR3 protein: CASHKPGNQPQHF; CDR3 DNA: TGTGCCAGCCACAAGCCGGGAAATCAGCCCCAGCATTTT
V gene: TRBV7-5; J gene: TRBJ2-5; D gene: NA; clone size: NA; CDR3 protein: CVRSVIAGYQETQYF; CDR3 DNA: TGTGTCAGAAGCGTGATAGCGGGATACCAAGAGACCCAGTACTTC
V gene: TRBV5-6; J gene: TRBJ2-7; D gene: TRBD1; clone size: many; CDR3 protein: CASSLGTGRYEQYF; CDR3 DNA: TGTGCCAGCAGCTTGGGGACAGGGCGGTACGAGCAGTACTTC
V gene: TRBV7-8; J gene: TRBJ2-3; D gene: NA; clone size: few; CDR3 protein: CASSLVITDTQYF; CDR3 DNA: TGTGCCAGCAGCCTCGTTATCACAGATACGCAGTATTTT
V gene: TRBV27; J gene: TRBJ2-5; D gene: NA; clone size: NA; CDR3 protein: CASSSSQGPETQYF; CDR3 DNA: TGTGCCAGCAGTTCCTCACAGGGTCCGGAGACCCAGTACTTC
V gene: TRBV19; J gene: TRBJ1-5; D gene: TRBD1; clone size: NA; CDR3 protein: CASSTGQDQPQHF; CDR3 DNA: TGTGCCAGTAGTACGGGACAGGATCAGCCCCAGCATTTT
V gene: TRBV6-6; J gene: TRBJ1-1; D gene: NA; clone size: few; CDR3 protein: CASSPGGGNTEAFF; CDR3 DNA: TGTGCCAGCAGTCCCGGGGGGGGGAACACTGAAGCTTTCTTT
V gene: TRBV30; J gene: TRBJ2-1; D gene: TRBD2; clone size: NA; CDR3 protein: CAWSEKAGAGEQFF; CDR3 DNA: TGTGCCTGGAGTGAAAAAGCGGGAGCAGGTGAGCAGTTCTTC
V gene: TRBV18; J gene: TRBJ2-7; D gene: TRBD2; clone size: NA; CDR3 protein: CASSPLLAGGPYEQYF; CDR3 DNA: TGTGCCAGCTCACCACTATTAGCGGGAGGGCCCTACGAGCAGTACTTC
V gene: TRBV25-1; J gene: TRBJ2-1; D gene: NA; clone size: NA; CDR3 protein: CASSERWEIGNEQFF; CDR3 DNA: TGTGCCAGCAGTGAAAGGTGGGAGATTGGCAATGAGCAGTTCTTC
V gene: TRBV24-1; J gene: TRBJ1-5; D gene: NA; clone size: NA; CDR3 protein: CATISEEGNQPQHF; CDR3 DNA: TGTGCCACCATTTCGGAGGAGGGCAATCAGCCCCAGCATTTT
V gene: TRBV12-3/TRBV12-4; J gene: TRBJ1-5; D gene: NA; clone size: NA; CDR3 protein: CASSSNNQPQHF; CDR3 DNA: TGTGCCAGCAGTTCTAACAATCAGCCCCAGCATTTT
V gene: TRBV28; J gene: TRBJ1-1; D gene: TRBD1; clone size: NA; CDR3 protein: CASTLADRLEAFF; CDR3 DNA: TGTGCCAGCACCTTAGCGGACAGGCTTGAAGCTTTCTTT
V gene: TRBV21-1; J gene: TRBJ1-4; D gene: NA; clone size: NA; CDR3 protein: CASSGDTYSSEKLFF; CDR3 DNA: TGTGCCAGCAGCGGCGACACTTATTCCAGTGAAAAACTGTTTTTT
V gene: TRBV12-5; J gene: TRBJ2-2; D gene: NA; clone size: NA; CDR3 protein: CASGSGQRTGELFF; CDR3 DNA: TGTGCTAGTGGATCCGGACAGCGAACCGGGGAGCTGTTTTTT
V gene: TRBV2; J gene: TRBJ2-1; D gene: TRBD2; clone size: once; CDR3 protein: CASKGLAGVNEQFF; CDR3 DNA: TGTGCCAGCAAGGGACTAGCGGGAGTTAATGAGCAGTTCTTC
V gene: TRBV6-5; J gene: TRBJ1-2; D gene: NA; clone size: NA; CDR3 protein: CASSSGANYGYTF; CDR3 DNA: TGTGCCAGCAGTTCCGGGGCTAACTATGGCTACACCTTC
V gene: TRBV7-2; J gene: TRBJ2-7; D gene: TRBD2; clone size: NA; CDR3 protein: CASSLAGGPEYEQYF; CDR3 DNA: TGTGCCAGCAGCTTAGCGGGAGGGCCCGAGTACGAGCAGTACTTC
V gene: TRBV19; J gene: TRBJ1-1; D gene: NA; clone size: NA; CDR3 protein: CASSHGARLEHTEAFF; CDR3 DNA: TGTGCCAGTTCCCACGGAGCACGACTAGAGCACACTGAAGCTTTCTTT
V gene: TRBV6-5; J gene: TRBJ2-5; D gene: NA; clone size: NA; CDR3 protein: CASVGPGETQYF; CDR3 DNA: TGTGCCAGCGTAGGTCCGGGGGAGACCCAGTACTTC
V gene: TRBV4-1; J gene: TRBJ2-5; D gene: NA; clone size: NA; CDR3 protein: CASSQDDRDKEYF; CDR3 DNA: TGCGCCAGCAGCCAAGATGACCGGGACAAGGAGTACTTC
V gene: TRBV30; J gene: TRBJ1-6; D gene: TRBD1; clone size: NA; CDR3 protein: CAWRTGFNSPLHF; CDR3 DNA: TGTGCCTGGAGGACAGGGTTTAATTCACCCCTCCACTTT